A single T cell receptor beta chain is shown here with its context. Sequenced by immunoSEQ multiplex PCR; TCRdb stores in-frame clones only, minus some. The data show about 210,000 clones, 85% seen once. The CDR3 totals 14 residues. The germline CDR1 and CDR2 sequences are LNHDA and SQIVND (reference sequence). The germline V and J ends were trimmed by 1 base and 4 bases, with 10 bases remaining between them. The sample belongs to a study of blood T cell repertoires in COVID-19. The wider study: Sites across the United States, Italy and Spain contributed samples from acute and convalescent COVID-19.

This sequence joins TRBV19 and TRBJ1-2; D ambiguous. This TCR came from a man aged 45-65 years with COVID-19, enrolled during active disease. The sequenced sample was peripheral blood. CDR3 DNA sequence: TGTGCCAGTAGTATAGGAAACAGTCCCTATGGCTACACCTTC. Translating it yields CASSIGNSPYGYTF. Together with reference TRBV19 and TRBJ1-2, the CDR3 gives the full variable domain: DGGITQSPKYLFRKEGQNVTLSCEQNLNHDAMYWYRQDPGQGLRLIYYSQIVNDFQKGDIAEGYSVSREKKESFPLTVTSAQKNPTAFYLCASSIGNSPYGYTFGSGTRLTVV.